This T cell receptor beta chain was sequenced in a study of T cells after yellow fever vaccination. From germline, CDR1 is SGDLS and CDR2 YYNGEE. The CDR3 extends over 17 amino acids. V was pared by 0 bases and J by 5 bases, with 9 bases of the junction left unmatched. Findings of the study overall: The booster response re-showed most primary clones: over 95% CD4, over 80% CD8. A secondary response was less intense yet reached its peak sooner, at day 5 versus 15.

This clonotype was observed a handful of times. Its antigen is not identified. A 5'RACE template-switching step, the method used to make TCR cDNA, added a universal primer site and UMIs. TCRdb reprocessed the 5' RACE reads via MiXCR and lists one record per CDR3 protein. This repertoire shows about 260,000 distinct CDR3 sequences, 13% found once; its top ten account for roughly 0.5%. This TCR derives from a man aged 25-40 years who received the YFV17D yellow fever vaccine. This chain joins TRBV9 and TRBJ2-2, with 8 bases fitting TRBD1. Sequences were derived from CD4+ T cells sorted from PBMCs, sampled 45 days after the yellow fever booster vaccination. Here the CDR3 reads CASSVVRAGGMTGELFF. The CDR3 nucleotides read TGTGCCAGCAGCGTAGTTCGGGCAGGGGGCATGACCGGGGAGCTGTTTTTT.